This T cell receptor beta chain was recorded in a study of cytomegalovirus exposure and HLA in healthy donors. Turning to the study itself: From donors who were HLA-typed, an early data release held 75 million to 85 million unique TCRs. General study results and limits: CMV serostatus stood as the only immune exposure information on hand.

Turning to this clone: What it recognizes is unknown.

Primers included in the PCR were 60 Vbeta and 13 Jbeta primers. The repertoire was sequenced with immunoSEQ multiplex PCR; TCRdb's copy has only in-frame clones and lacks some. The repertoire holds around 150,000 clones, with nearly 80% as singletons. The CDR3 runs 18 residues. From germline, CDR1 is SGDLS and CDR2 YYNGEE. V was clipped by 0 bases and J by 2 bases, with 19 bases between them. This clonotype was obtained from a middle-aged woman in good health and CMV-seronegative. The sample consisted of PBMCs. The chain carries TRBV9 and TRBJ2-3, with D hard to call. The CDR3 region has the DNA TGTGCCAGCAGCGTAGCGGATGGGCAGACCTTGAACACAGATACGCAGTATTTT. Amino acids: CASSVADGQTLNTDTQYF.